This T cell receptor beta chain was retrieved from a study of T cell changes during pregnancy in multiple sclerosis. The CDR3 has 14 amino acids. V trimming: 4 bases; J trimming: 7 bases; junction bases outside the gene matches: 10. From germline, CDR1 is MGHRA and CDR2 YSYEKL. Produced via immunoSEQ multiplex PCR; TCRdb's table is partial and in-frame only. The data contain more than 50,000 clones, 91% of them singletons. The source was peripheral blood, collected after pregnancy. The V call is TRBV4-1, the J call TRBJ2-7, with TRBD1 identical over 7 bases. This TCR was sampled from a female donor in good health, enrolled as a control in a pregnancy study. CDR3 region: CASSPGQVAAEQYF. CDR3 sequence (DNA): TGCGCCAGCAGCCCAGGACAGGTGGCCGCGGAGCAGTACTTC.